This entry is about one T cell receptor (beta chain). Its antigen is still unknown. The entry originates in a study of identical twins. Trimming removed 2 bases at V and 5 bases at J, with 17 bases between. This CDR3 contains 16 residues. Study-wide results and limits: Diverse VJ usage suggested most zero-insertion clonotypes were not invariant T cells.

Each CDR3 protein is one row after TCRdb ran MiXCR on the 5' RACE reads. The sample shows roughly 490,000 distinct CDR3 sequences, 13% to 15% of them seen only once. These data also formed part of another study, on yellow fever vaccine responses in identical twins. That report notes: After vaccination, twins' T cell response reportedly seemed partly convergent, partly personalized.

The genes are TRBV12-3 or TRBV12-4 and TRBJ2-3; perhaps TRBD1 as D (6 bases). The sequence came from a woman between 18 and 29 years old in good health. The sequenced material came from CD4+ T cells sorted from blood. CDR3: CASSLLPDSPKDTQYF. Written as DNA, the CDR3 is TGTGCCAGCAGTTTATTGCCGGACAGCCCGAAAGATACGCAGTATTTT.